This paragraph reports one TCR beta chain. The antigen remains unidentified. Between the trimmed V and J ends, which lost 0 bases and 11 bases, there was a span of 20 bases. Germline V CDR1 and CDR2: MGHRA, YSYEKL. The CDR3 has 16 residues. The source material, RNA transcripts, was used to amplify TCR beta CDR3 regions. First-round RT-PCR of the TCR CDR3 relied on the HTBI primer set. Using its own MiXCR run on the multiplex PCR reads, TCRdb lists one record per CDR3 protein. The sample gives 500,000 to 750,000 distinct CDR3 sequences, 46% of which show up once; around 8% is in the top ten. This record comes from a study of T cells in Graves' hyperthyroidism and ophthalmopathy. General study findings and limits: Blood shared most expanded thyroid clonotypes above 0.001. Researchers report that a 13 V-J model separated ophthalmopathy from stable hyperthyroidism.

The sequencing input was peripheral blood or thyroid tissue (not recorded which). The receptor was isolated from a woman aged 18-29 years with Graves' hyperthyroidism. The chain recombines TRBV4-1 with TRBJ1-5; maybe TRBD1 (5 bases). This chain's CDR3 is CASSQEARRAGVTQHF. The CDR3 DNA reads TGCGCCAGCAGCCAAGAAGCCCGACGGGCGGGGGTGACCCAGCATTTT.